Sequencing of this TCR beta chain was carried out in a study of beta chain features in type 1 diabetes. Across the whole study: Cell yields, age and gender were similar between patients and healthy donors. Findings and limits, study-wide: Within each of all four CD4+ subsets, Type 1 diabetes patients had TCRB CDR3s that were moderately but significantly shorter. Naive, central memory and Treg TCRB repertoires seemed to resemble each other more closely in patients than they did in healthy donors. Reads derived from cDNA could over-represent cells showing high TCR expression.

The whole isolated RNA underwent reverse transcription, so sequencing captured expressed TCRB transcripts. Assay: immunoSEQ multiplex PCR; the TCRdb copy retains only in-frame clones and omits some. The table includes a few hundred thousand clones, 9.6% detected once. This clone was counted only a few times. Its antigen is still unknown. Germline loops: CDR1 SGHNT, CDR2 YYREEE (reference sequence). Trimming cost V 0 bases and J 3 bases, with 7 bases left between them. The CDR3 totals 13 residues. This clonotype originated in a man aged 30 to 45 with type 1 diabetes. The source material was central memory CD4+ T cells from blood. The chain has TRBV5-4 and TRBJ2-7; D is unresolved. The CDR3 bases are TGTGCCAGCAGCTTGGACAAGGGCTACGAGCAGTACTTC. Its translation: CASSLDKGYEQYF.